The sequence of this T cell receptor (beta chain) was determined in a study of PD-L1 blockade in urothelial cancer. Time point reported: peripheral blood 6 weeks after treatment start. Profiling relied on immunoSEQ multiplex PCR, and the TCRdb table lists in-frame clones only, not all of them. Here the sample spans 50,000 to 60,000 clones, 88% being singletons. Germline assignment: CDR1 SGHNT and CDR2 YENEEA. The CDR3 is 15 amino acids. With 5 bases clipped from V and 5 bases from J, the junction kept 7 bases outside the gene matches. The sequence derives from a man aged 55 to 70 with urothelial cancer. The sample in question was PBMCs, obtained around atezolizumab (anti-PD-L1) treatment. V usage is TRBV11-3 and J usage is TRBJ2-5; 11 bases align to TRBD1. The DNA of the CDR3 is TGTGCCAGCAGCCATGGACAGGGGGCGGGGGAGACCCAGTACTTC. Translation: CASSHGQGAGETQYF.